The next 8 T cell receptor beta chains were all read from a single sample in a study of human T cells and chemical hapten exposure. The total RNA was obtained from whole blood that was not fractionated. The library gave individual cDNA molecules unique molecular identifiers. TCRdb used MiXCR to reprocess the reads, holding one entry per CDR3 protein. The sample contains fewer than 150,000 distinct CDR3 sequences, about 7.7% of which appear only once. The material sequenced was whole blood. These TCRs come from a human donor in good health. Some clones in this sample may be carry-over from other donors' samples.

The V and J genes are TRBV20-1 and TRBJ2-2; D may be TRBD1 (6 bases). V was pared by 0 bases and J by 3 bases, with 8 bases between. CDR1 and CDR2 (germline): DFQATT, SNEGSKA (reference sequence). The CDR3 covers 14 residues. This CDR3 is CSAREQGDTGELFF. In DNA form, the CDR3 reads TGCAGTGCTAGAGAACAGGGAGACACCGGGGAGCTGTTTTTT.

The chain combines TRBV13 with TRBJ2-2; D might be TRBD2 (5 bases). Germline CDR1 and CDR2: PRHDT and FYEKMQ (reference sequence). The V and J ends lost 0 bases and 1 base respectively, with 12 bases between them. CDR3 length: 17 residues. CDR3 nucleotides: TGTGCCAGCAGCTTAGGAGTGGAGGTGCTGAACACCGGGGAGCTGTTTTTT. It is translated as CASSLGVEVLNTGELFF.

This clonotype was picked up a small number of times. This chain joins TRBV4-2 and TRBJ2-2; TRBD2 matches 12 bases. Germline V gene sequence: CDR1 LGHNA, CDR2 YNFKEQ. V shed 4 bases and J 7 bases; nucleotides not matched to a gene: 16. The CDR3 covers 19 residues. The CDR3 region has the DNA TGTGCCAGCAGCCCAAGCGCCCTAGCGGGAGGGCGAGAAGGCGGGGAGCTGTTTTTT. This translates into CASSPSALAGGREGGELFF.

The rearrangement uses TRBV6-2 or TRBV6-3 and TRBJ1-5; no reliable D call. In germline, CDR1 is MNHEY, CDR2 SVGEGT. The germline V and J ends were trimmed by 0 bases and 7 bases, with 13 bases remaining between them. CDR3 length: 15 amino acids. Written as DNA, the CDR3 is TGTGCCAGCAGTTACTCTTCAGGATCTGAACAGCCCCAGCATTTT. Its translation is CASSYSSGSEQPQHF.

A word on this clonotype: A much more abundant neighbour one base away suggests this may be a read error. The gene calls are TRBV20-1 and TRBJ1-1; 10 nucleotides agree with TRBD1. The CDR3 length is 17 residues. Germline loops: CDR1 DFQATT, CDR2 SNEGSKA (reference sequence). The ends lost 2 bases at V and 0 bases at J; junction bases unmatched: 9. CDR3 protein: CSARPGQGYLMNTEAFF. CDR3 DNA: TGCAGTGCTAGACCGGGACAGGGGTATTTGATGAACACTGAAGCTTTCTTT.

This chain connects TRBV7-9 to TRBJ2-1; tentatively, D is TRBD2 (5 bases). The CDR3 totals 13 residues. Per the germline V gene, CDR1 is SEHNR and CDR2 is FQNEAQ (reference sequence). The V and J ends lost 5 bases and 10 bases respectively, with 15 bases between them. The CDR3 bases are TGTGCCAGCAGCCCCCGCGGGCAGTGGGAGCAGTTCTTC. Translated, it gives CASSPRGQWEQFF.

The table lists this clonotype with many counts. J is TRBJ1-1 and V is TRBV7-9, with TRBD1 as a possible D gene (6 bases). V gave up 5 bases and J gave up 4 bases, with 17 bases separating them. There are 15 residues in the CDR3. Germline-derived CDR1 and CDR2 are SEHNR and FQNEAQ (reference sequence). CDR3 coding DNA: TGTGCCAGCAGCGGACTAGGGGGGTCAGTCACTGAAGCTTTCTTT. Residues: CASSGLGGSVTEAFF.

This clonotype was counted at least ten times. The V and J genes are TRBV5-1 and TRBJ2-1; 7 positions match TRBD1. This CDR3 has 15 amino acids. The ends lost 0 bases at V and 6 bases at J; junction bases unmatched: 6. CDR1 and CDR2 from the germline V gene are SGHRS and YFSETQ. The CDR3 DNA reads TGCGCCAGCAGCTTGGGAGACAGGGTCATCAATGAGCAGTTCTTC. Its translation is CASSLGDRVINEQFF.